This TCR beta chain appears in the sequencing data of a study of T cell repertoires in cytomegalovirus infection. Overall study context: Recently identified HLA-C-restricted and well-studied HLA-B-restricted CMV epitopes were used. A matching HLA type, together with CMV infection, was signaled by public TCR beta signatures.

Remarks on this clonotype: Its specificity is not known.

The CDR3 has 12 amino acids. The ends were cut back, 5 bases at V and 3 bases at J, with 5 bases in the middle. In germline, CDR1 is SEHNR, CDR2 FQNEAQ (reference sequence). From the reads, TCRdb called clonotypes with MiXCR, one entry per CDR3 protein. The table has some 270,000 distinct CDR3 sequences, 20% to 25% seen once. J is TRBJ1-5 and V is TRBV7-9; D remains unclear. The sample here was cultured PBMCs, taken from culture after CMV antigen stimulation. The TCR sequence derives from a human donor in good health (CMV status not recorded). Some clones in this sample may be carry-over from other donors' samples. The CDR3 is CASSRHNQPQHF. CDR3 nucleotides: TGTGCCAGCAGCCGACACAATCAGCCCCAGCATTTT.